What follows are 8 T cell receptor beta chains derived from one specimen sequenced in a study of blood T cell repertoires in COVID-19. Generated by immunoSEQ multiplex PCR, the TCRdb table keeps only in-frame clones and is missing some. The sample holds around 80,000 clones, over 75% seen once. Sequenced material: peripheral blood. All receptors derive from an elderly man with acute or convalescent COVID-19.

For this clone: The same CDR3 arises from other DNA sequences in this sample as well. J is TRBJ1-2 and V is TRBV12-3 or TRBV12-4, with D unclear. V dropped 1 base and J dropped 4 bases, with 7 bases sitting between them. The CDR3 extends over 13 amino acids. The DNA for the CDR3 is TGTGCCAGCAGTTTAGGGGCAAGCTATGGCTACACCTTC. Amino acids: CASSLGASYGYTF.

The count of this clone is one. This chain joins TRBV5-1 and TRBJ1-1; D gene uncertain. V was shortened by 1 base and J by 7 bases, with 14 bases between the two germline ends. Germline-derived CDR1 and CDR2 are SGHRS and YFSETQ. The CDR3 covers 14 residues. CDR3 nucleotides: TGCGCCAGCAGCTTGAGGATCGGTCGGGTTGAAGCTTTCTTT. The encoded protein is CASSLRIGRVEAFF.

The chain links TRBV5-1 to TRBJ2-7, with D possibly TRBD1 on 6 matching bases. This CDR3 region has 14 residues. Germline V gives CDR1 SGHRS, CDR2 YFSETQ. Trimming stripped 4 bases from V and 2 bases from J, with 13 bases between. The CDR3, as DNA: TGCGCCAGCAGCCTCCGGGACAACCCCTACGAGCAGTACTTC. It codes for CASSLRDNPYEQYF.

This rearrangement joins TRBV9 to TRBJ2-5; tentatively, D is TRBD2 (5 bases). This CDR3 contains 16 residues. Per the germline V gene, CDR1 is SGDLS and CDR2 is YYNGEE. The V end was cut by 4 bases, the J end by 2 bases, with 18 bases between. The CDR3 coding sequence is TGTGCCAGCAGCCCCCAGAGAGGGATGGGGCAAGAGACCCAGTACTTC. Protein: CASSPQRGMGQETQYF.

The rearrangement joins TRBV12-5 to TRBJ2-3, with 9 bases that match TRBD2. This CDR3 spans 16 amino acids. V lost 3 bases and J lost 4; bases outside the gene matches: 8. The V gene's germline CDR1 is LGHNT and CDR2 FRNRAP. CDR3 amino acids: CASGLIAGGLSDTQYF. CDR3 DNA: TGTGCTAGTGGTTTAATTGCGGGGGGGCTCTCAGATACGCAGTATTTT. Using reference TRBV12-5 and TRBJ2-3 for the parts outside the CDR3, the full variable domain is DARVTQTPRHKVTEMGQEVTMRCQPILGHNTVFWYRQTMMQGLELLAYFRNRAPLDDSGMPKDRFSAEMPDATLATLKIQPSEPRDSAVYFCASGLIAGGLSDTQYFGPGTRLTVL.

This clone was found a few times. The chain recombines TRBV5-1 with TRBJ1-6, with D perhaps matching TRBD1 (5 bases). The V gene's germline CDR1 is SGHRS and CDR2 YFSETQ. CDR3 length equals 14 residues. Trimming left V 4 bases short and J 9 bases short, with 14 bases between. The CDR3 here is CASSPTRGGSPLHF. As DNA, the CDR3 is TGCGCCAGCAGCCCGACACGGGGGGGTTCACCCCTCCACTTT.

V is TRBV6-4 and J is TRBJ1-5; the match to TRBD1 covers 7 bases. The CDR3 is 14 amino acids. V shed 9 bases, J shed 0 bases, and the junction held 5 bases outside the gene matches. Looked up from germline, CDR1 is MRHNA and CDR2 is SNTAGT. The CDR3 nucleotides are TGTGCCAGTCTCGGACAGGATAGCAATCAGCCCCAGCATTTT. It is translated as CASLGQDSNQPQHF.

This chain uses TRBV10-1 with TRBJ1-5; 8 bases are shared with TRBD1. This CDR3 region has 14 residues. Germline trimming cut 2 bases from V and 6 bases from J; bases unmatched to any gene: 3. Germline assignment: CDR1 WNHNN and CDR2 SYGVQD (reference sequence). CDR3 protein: CASSEGQGGQPQHF. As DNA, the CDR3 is TGCGCCAGCAGTGAGGGACAGGGCGGTCAGCCCCAGCATTTT.